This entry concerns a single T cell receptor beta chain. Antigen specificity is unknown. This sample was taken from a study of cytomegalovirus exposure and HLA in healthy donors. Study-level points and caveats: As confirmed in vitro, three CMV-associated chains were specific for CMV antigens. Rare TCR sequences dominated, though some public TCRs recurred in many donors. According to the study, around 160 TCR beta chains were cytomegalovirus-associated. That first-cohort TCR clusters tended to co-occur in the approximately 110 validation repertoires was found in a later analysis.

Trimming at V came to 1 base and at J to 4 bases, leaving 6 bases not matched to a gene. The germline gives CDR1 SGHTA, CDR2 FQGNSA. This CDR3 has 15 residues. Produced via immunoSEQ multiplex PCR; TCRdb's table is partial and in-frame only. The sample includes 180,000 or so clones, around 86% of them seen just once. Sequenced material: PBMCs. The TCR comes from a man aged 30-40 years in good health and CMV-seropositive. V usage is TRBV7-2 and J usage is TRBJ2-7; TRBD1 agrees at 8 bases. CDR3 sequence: CASSLGRGLQYEQYF. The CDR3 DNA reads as TGTGCCAGCAGCTTAGGCAGGGGGCTTCAATACGAGCAGTACTTC.